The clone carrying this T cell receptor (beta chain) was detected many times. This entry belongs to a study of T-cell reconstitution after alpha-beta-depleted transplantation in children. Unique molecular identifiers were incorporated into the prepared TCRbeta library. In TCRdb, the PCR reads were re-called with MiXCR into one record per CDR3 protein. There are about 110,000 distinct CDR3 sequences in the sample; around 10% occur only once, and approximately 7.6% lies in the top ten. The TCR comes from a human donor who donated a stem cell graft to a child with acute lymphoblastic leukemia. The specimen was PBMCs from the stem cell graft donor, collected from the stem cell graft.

Here the CDR3 reads CASSTGQEQFF. The CDR3 DNA reads as TGCGCCAGCAGCACAGGACAGGAGCAGTTCTTC. V usage is TRBV5-1 and J usage is TRBJ2-1; weak D call: TRBD1 (6 bases). Trimming removed 4 bases at V and 10 bases at J, with 9 bases between. This CDR3 region has 11 residues. Germline CDR1 SGHRS, CDR2 YFSETQ.